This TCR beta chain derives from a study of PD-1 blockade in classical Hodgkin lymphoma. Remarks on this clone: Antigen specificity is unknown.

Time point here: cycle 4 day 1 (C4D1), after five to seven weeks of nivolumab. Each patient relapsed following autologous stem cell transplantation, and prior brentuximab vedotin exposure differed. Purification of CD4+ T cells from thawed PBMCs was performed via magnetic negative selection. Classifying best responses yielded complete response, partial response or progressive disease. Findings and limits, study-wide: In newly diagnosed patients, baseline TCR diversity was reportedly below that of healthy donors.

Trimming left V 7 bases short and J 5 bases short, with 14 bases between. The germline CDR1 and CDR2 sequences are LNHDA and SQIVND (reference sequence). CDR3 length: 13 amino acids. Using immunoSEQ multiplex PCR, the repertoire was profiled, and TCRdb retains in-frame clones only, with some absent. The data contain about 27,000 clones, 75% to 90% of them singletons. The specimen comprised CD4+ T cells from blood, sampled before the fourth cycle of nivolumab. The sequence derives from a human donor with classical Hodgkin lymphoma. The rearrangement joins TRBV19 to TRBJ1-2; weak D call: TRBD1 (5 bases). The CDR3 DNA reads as TGTGCCAGTACTAATACTGGGGGTTATGGCTACACCTTC. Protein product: CASTNTGGYGYTF.